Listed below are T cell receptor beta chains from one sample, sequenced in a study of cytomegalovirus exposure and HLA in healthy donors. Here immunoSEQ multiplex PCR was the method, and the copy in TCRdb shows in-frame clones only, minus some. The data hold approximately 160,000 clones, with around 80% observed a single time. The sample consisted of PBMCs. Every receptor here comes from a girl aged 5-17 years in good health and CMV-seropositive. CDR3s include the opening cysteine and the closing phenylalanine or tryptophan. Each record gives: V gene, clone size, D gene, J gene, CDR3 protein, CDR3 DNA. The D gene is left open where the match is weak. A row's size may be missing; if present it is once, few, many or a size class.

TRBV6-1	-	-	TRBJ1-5	CASSEEDKTDSNQPQHF	TGTGCCAGCAGTGAAGAGGACAAGACCGATAGCAATCAGCCCCAGCATTTT
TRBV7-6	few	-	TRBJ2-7	CASSDDAAVYEQYF	TGTGCCAGCAGCGATGATGCGGCCGTCTACGAGCAGTACTTC
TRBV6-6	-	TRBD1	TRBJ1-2	CASRLFSTGGADGYTF	TGTGCCAGCAGACTCTTCTCTACAGGGGGCGCGGATGGCTACACCTTC
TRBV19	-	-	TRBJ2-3	CASSETANLRPSTDTQYF	TGTGCCAGTAGTGAAACAGCTAATTTACGTCCTAGCACAGATACGCAGTATTTT
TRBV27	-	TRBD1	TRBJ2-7	CASSSRGTGMAEYF	TGTGCCAGCAGTTCAAGAGGGACAGGGATGGCGGAGTACTTC
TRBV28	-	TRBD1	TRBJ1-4	CASRDRGATNEKLFF	TGTGCCAGCAGGGACAGGGGAGCAACTAATGAAAAACTGTTTTTT
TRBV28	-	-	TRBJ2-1	CASRQGDPLGEQFF	TGTGCCAGCAGACAGGGCGACCCCCTCGGGGAGCAGTTCTTC
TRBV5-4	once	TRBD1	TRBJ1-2	CASSSGGPANYGYTF	TGTGCCAGCAGCTCAGGGGGGCCAGCTAACTATGGCTACACCTTC
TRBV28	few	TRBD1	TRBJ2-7	CASSLPGQGAYEQYF	TGTGCCAGCAGTTTACCGGGACAGGGGGCCTACGAGCAGTACTTC
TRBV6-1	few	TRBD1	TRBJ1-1	CASSKTGTANTEAFF	TGTGCCAGCAGTAAGACCGGGACAGCAAACACTGAAGCTTTCTTT
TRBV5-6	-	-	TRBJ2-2	CASSLGGTNTGELFF	TGTGCCAGCAGCTTGGGCGGGACGAACACCGGGGAGCTGTTTTTT
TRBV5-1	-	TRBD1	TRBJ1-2	CASSWGGQGAANYGYTF	TGCGCCAGCAGCTGGGGGGGACAGGGGGCCGCTAACTATGGCTACACCTTC